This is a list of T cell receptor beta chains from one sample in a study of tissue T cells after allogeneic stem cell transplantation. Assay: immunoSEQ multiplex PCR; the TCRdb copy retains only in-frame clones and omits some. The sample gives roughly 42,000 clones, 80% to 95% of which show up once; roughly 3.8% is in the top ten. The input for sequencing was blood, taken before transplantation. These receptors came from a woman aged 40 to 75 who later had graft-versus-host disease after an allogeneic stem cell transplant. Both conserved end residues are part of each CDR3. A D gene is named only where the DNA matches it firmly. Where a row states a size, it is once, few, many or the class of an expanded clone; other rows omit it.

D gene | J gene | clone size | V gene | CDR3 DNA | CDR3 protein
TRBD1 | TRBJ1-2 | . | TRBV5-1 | TGCGCCAGCAGCTTGGGGGACAGTGACTATGGCTACACCTTC | CASSLGDSDYGYTF
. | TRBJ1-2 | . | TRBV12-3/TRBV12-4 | TGTGCCAGCAGTTTGGGGCCCAGAGGAGGCTACACCTTC | CASSLGPRGGYTF
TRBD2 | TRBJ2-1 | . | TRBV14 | TGTGCCAGCAGCCAAGCTAGCGGATCCTACAATGAGCAGTTCTTC | CASSQASGSYNEQFF
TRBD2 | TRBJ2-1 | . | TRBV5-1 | TGCGCCAGCAGCTTAGCGGGATATTACAATGAGCAGTTCTTC | CASSLAGYYNEQFF
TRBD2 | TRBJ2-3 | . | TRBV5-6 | TGTGCCAGCAGCTTGGCCCTAGCGGACACAGATACGCAGTATTTT | CASSLALADTDTQYF
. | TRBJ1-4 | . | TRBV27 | TGTGCCAGCAGTTTATCAGGGGAAAAACTGTTTTTT | CASSLSGEKLFF
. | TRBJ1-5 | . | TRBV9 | TGTGCCAGCAGCGGGGGGAGAGGGACCGGCAATCAGCCCCAGCATTTT | CASSGGRGTGNQPQHF
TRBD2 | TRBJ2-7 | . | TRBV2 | TGTGCCAGCATTCCCGGTAGCGGGAGGGCCTACGAGCAGTACTTC | CASIPGSGRAYEQYF
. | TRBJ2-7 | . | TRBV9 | TGTGCCAGCAGCGAGGGGGGTTCTGGCTACGAGCAGTACTTC | CASSEGGSGYEQYF
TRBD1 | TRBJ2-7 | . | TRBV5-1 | TGCGCCAGCAGCTTGGGTTTACCCGGACAGGGAACCTACGAGCAGTACTTC | CASSLGLPGQGTYEQYF
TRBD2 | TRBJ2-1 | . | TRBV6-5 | TGTGCCAGCAGTTACGCTAGCGGGGACTACAATGAGCAGTTCTTC | CASSYASGDYNEQFF
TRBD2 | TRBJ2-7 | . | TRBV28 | TGTGCCAGCGGCGGGGGACCTCCCTACGAGCAGTACTTC | CASGGGPPYEQYF
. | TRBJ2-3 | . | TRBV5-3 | TGTGCCAGAAGCTCACGAACGGGCGCAGATACGCAGTATTTT | CARSSRTGADTQYF
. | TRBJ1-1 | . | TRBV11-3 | TGTGCCAGCAGCTTAGATCCTAACGCACCCCAAGCTTTCTTT | CASSLDPNAPQAFF
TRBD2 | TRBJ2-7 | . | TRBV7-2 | TGTGCCAGCAGCTTAGTTGGCGGGAGCTCCTACGAGCAGTACTTC | CASSLVGGSSYEQYF
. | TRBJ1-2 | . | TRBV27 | TGTGCCAGCAGTTTAAAGGGACTAGGTGGCTACACCTTC | CASSLKGLGGYTF
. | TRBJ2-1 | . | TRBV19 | TGTGCCAGTAGTATATCCCCGGGCTCGGAGCAGTTCTTC | CASSISPGSEQFF
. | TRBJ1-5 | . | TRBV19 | TGTGCCAGTAGTATAGTGGGGGGACAGCCCCAGCATTTT | CASSIVGGQPQHF
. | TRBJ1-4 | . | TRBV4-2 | TGTGCCAGCAGCCGGGACGCAACTAATGAAAAACTGTTTTTT | CASSRDATNEKLFF
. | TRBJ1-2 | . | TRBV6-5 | TGTGCCAGCAGTCAGGACCGGTTGGGCTATGGCTACACCTTC | CASSQDRLGYGYTF
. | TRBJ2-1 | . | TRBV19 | TGTGCCACCCAGACCGGACGTTACAATGAGCAGTTCTTC | CATQTGRYNEQFF
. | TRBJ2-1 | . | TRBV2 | TGTGCCAGCAGTGTCCGGGACCCATGGAGCTCCTACAATGAGCAGTTCTTC | CASSVRDPWSSYNEQFF
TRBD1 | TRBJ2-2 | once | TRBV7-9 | TGTGCCAGCAGCAGGGACAGAAACACCGGGGAGCTGTTTTTT | CASSRDRNTGELFF
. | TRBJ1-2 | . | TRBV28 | TGTGCCAGCAGTTTATTAACTATGGGCTATGGCTACACCTTC | CASSLLTMGYGYTF
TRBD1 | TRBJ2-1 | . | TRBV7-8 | TGTGCCAGCAGCGACGGACAGGCTGCCTACAATGAGCAGTTCTTC | CASSDGQAAYNEQFF
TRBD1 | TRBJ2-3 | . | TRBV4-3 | TGCGCCAGCAGCCCCCGGACAGGGCATAGGTATTTT | CASSPRTGHRYF
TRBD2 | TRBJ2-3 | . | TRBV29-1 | TGCAGCGTCCGGACTAGCGGGTGGGTTACGCAGTATTTT | CSVRTSGWVTQYF
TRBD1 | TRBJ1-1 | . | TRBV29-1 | TGCAGCGCCACACAGGGGTCCCCTGAAGCTTTCTTT | CSATQGSPEAFF
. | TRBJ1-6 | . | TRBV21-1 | TGTGCCAGCAGCAAAGTTACCCGGGACAAGAGGGGTGGTTGGTATAATTCACCCCTCCACTTT | CASSKVTRDKRGGWYNSPLHF
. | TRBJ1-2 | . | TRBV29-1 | TGCAGCGTTGAAGACCCGACCGTCTACTCCGCATATGGCTACACCTTC | CSVEDPTVYSAYGYTF
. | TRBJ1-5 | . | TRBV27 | TGTGCCAGCAGCAATCCCTGGGAGCCCCAGCATTTT | CASSNPWEPQHF
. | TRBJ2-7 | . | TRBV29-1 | TGCAGCGTTGAAACAGGAGCCTCCTACGAGCAGTACTTC | CSVETGASYEQYF
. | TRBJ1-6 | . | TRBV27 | TGTGCCAGCAGTTTAGAGTCAGGGGCGAATTCACCCCTCCACTTT | CASSLESGANSPLHF
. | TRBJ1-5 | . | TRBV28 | TGTGCCAGCAGTTTAGGGCAGGGGAGACAGCCCCAGCATTTT | CASSLGQGRQPQHF
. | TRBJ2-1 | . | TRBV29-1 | TGCAGCGTCACCAGGGGGGGGACGTCTAGAAATGAGCAGTTCTTC | CSVTRGGTSRNEQFF
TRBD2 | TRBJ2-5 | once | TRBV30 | TGTGCCTGGAGTACTAGCGGACAAGAGACCCAGTACTTC | CAWSTSGQETQYF
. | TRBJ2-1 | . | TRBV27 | TGTGCCAGCAGTTCAGCACAGGGTTCGTACAATGAGCAGTTCTTC | CASSSAQGSYNEQFF
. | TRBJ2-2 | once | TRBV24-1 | TGTGCCACCAGTGACGCAAGAACTCTCACCGGGGAGCTGTTTTTT | CATSDARTLTGELFF
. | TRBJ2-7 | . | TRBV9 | TGTGCCAGCAGCCCCGCCGGGACACAAAATCCCTACGAGCAGTACTTC | CASSPAGTQNPYEQYF
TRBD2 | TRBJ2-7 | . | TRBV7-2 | TGTGCCAGCAGCGAAACTAGCGGGGACTACGAGCAGTACTTC | CASSETSGDYEQYF
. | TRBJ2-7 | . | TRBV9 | TGTGCCAGCAGCCCTGGACAGATCGCTGAGCAGTACTTC | CASSPGQIAEQYF
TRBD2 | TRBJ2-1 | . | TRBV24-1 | TGTGCCACCAGCCGACCTCTAGCGGGACTCAACAATGAGCAGTTCTTC | CATSRPLAGLNNEQFF
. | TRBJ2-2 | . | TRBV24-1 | TGTGCCACCAGTGACCTGGACTTCCCTAACACCGGGGAGCTGTTTTTT | CATSDLDFPNTGELFF
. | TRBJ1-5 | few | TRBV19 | TGTGCCAGTAGTATAGGACAGTTGGGCAGGGAGCCCCAGCATTTT | CASSIGQLGREPQHF
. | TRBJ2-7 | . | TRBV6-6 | TGTGCCAGCTCTCCGGGGACAACCTACGAGCAGTACTTC | CASSPGTTYEQYF
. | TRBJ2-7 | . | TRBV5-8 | TGTGCCAGCAGCTTGGTGGGGGCTGCTTCGGTCGAGCAGTACTTC | CASSLVGAASVEQYF
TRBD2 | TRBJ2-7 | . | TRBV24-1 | TGTGCCACCAGTGCCGGGACTAGCGGGAGCTCCTACGAGCAGTACTTC | CATSAGTSGSSYEQYF
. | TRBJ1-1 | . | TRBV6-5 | TGTGCCAGCACCCCTGTGGAGGCTTTCTTT | CASTPVEAFF
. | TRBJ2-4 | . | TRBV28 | TGTGCCAGCAGTTTTGGGACATATGAAAACATTCAGTACTTC | CASSFGTYENIQYF
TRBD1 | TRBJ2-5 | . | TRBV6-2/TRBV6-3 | TGTGCCAGCAGCTTTCCCGGGACAGGGGAGACCCAGTACTTC | CASSFPGTGETQYF
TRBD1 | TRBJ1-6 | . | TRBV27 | TGTGCCAGCAGCCCGCTCGACAGGGGTAATTCACCCCTCCACTTT | CASSPLDRGNSPLHF
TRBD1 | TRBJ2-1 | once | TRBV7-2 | TGTGCCAGCAGCTCGCGCAGGGGGTACTCCTACAATGAGCAGTTCTTC | CASSSRRGYSYNEQFF
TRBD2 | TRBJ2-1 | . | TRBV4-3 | TGCGCCAGCAGCCGTTATCGGACTAGCGGCTACAATGAGCAGTTCTTC | CASSRYRTSGYNEQFF